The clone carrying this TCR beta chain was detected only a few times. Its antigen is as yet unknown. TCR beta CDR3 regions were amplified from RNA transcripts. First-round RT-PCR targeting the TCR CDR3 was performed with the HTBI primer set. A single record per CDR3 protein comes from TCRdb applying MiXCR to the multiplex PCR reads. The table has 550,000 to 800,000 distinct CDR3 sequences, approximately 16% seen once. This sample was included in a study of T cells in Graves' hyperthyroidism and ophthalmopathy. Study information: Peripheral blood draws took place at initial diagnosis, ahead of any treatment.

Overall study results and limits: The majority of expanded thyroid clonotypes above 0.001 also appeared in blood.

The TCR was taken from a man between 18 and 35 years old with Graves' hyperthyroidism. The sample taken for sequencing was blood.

The CDR3 sequence is CASSPNRVGEVETQYF. The CDR3 DNA reads as TGTGCCAGCAGTCCTAATCGGGTAGGGGAGGTAGAGACCCAGTACTTC. This chain connects TRBV9 to TRBJ2-5; a possible D gene is TRBD2 (6 bases). The CDR3 has 16 residues. V was trimmed by 5 bases and J by 4 bases, leaving 21 bases between them. Germline values: CDR1 SGDLS, CDR2 YYNGEE.